This T cell receptor (beta chain) was sequenced in a study of long-term antiretroviral therapy in people with HIV. The CDR3 is made up of 11 amino acids. In germline, CDR1 is SGHDT, CDR2 YYEEEE. V lost 8 bases and J 13 bases, leaving 13 bases between the germline ends. Sequencing used immunoSEQ v3.0 at survey level. Assay used: immunoSEQ multiplex PCR; TCRdb lists only in-frame clones, some missing. The table has about 16,000 clones, 70% to 85% seen once. This sequence joins TRBV5-6 and TRBJ1-6; D may be TRBD1 (5 bases). This TCR was sampled from a woman in her fifties or sixties with HIV. Specimen: unsorted PBMCs, collected 1.5 years before starting antiretroviral therapy. The CDR3 nucleotides read TGTGCCAGAGTCGAGACAGTTCCCCTCCACTTT. It is translated as CARVETVPLHF.